This T cell receptor (beta chain) was retrieved from a study of blood T cell repertoires in COVID-19. Whole-study context: Specimens from acute and convalescent COVID-19 originated in the United States, Italy and Spain. T cells, B-cell-depleted T cells, or PBMCs provided the cDNA or gDNA that served as material.

Clones were read by immunoSEQ multiplex PCR, and TCRdb kept only the in-frame ones, dropping some. The table shows roughly 63,000 clones, with about 90% occurring only once. Germline loops: CDR1 MGHRA, CDR2 YSYEKL. This CDR3 is built from 13 residues. V was shortened by 0 bases and J by 2 bases, with 3 bases between the two germline ends. Source material: peripheral blood. This TCR derives from a woman in her 50s with active or convalescent COVID-19. The chain uses TRBV4-1 and TRBJ2-3; no clear D. CDR3 DNA sequence: TGCGCCAGCAGCCAAGATCACACAGATACGCAGTATTTT. Translation gives CASSQDHTDTQYF.